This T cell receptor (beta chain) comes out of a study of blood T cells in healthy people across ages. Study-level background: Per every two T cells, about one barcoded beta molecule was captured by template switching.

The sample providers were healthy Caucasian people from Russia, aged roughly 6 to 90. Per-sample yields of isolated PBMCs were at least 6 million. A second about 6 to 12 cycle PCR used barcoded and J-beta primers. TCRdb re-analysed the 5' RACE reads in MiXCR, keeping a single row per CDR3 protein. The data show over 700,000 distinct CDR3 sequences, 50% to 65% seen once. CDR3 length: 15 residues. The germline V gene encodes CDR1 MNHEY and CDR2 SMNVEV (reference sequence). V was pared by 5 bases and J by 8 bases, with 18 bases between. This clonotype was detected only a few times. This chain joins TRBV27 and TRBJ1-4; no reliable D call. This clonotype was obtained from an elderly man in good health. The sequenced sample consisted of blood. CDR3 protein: CASSPIAGKGEKLFF. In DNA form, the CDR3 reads TGTGCCAGCAGTCCCATCGCAGGAAAGGGAGAAAAACTGTTTTTT.